The clone carrying this T cell receptor (beta chain) was observed many times. Antigen specificity is unknown. The data were obtained in a study of T cells in Graves' hyperthyroidism and ophthalmopathy. TCR beta CDR3 sequences were amplified from RNA transcripts. A set of HTBI primers served as the primers for a first-round RT-PCR of the TCR CDR3. TCRdb used MiXCR to reprocess the multiplex PCR reads, holding one entry per CDR3 protein. The table shows fewer than 800,000 distinct CDR3 sequences, with about 16% occurring only once. Study-wide findings and caveats: Most expanded thyroid clonotypes above 0.001 recurred in blood.

This CDR3 contains 17 residues. J gave up 1 base and V 5 bases, and 13 bases lay outside the gene matches. Germline loops: CDR1 MDHEN, CDR2 SYDVKM. Researchers barred patients who had uncontrolled infection, other autoimmune disease, pregnancy or lactation. Every diagnosis used clinical symptoms, serum thyroxine and TRAb, thyroid ultrasound and orbital computed tomography. This sequence was found in a young man with Graves' hyperthyroidism. V and J are TRBV28 and TRBJ1-2, with TRBD1 matching over 7 bases. Sequencing used blood. The chain's CDR3 is CASSALIGGGFNYGYTF. CDR3 nucleotide sequence: TGTGCCAGCAGTGCCCTTATAGGGGGCGGTTTTAACTATGGCTACACCTTC.